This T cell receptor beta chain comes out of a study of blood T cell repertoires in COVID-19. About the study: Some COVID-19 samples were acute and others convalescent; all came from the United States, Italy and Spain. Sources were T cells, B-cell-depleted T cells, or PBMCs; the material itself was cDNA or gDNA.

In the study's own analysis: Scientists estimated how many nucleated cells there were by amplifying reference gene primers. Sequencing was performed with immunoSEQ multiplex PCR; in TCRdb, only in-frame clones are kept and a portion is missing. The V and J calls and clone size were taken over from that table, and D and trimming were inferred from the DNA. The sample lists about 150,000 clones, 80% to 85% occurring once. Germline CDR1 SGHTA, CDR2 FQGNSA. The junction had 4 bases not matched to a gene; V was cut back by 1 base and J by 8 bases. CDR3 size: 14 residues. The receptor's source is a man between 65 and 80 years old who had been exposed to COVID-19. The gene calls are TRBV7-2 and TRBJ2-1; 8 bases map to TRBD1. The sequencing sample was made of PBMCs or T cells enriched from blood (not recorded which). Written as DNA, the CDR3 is TGTGCCAGCAGCTTAGGACAGGGGACGGATGAGCAGTTCTTC. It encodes CASSLGQGTDEQFF.